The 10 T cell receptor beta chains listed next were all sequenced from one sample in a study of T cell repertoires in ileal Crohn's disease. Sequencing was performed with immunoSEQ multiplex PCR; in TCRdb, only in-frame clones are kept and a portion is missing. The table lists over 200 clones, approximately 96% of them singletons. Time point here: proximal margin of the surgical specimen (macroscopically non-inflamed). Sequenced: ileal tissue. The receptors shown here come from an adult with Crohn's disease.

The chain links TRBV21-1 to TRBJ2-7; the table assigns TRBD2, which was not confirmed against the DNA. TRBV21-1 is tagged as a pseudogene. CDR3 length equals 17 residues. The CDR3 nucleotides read TGTGCCAGCACCAAGAGCACTAGCGGGAGAAGGTTCTACGAGCAGTACTTC. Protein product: CASTKSTSGRRFYEQYF.

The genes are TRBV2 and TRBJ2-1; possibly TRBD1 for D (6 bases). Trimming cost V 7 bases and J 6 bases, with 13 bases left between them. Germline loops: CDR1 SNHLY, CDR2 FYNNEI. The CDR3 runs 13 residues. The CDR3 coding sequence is TGTGCCAGCACCCCAGGGGCGGCCAATGAGCAGTTCTTC. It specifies CASTPGAANEQFF.

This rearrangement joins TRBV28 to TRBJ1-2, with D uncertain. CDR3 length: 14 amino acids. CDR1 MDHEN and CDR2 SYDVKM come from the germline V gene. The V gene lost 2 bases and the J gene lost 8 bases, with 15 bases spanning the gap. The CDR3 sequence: CASSLVVGGGGYTF. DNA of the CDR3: TGTGCCAGCAGTTTAGTGGTGGGTGGAGGGGGCTACACCTTC.

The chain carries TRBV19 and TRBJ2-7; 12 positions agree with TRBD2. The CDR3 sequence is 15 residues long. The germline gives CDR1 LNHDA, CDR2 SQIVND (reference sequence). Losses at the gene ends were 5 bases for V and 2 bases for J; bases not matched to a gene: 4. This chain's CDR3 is CASSPRTSGAYEQYF. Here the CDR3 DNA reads TGTGCCAGTAGTCCCAGGACTAGCGGGGCCTACGAGCAGTACTTC.

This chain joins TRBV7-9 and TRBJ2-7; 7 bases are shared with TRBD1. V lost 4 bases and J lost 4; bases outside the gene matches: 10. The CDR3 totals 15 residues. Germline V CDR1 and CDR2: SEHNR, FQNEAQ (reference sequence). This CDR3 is CASSSTDRGRYEQYF. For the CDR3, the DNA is TGTGCCAGCAGCTCCACGGATAGGGGGCGTTACGAGCAGTACTTC.

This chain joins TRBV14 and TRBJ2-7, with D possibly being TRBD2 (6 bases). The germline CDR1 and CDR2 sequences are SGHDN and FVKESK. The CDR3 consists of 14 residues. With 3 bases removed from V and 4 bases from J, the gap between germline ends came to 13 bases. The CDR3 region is CASSHGGGGYEQYF. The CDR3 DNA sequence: TGTGCCAGCAGCCACGGGGGTGGCGGATACGAGCAGTACTTC.

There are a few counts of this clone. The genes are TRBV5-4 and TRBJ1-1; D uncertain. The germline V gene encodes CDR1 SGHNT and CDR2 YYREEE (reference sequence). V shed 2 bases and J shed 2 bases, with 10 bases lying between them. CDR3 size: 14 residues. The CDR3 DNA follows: TGTGCCAGCAGCTTAGACGGAACAAACACTGAAGCTTTCTTT. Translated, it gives CASSLDGTNTEAFF.

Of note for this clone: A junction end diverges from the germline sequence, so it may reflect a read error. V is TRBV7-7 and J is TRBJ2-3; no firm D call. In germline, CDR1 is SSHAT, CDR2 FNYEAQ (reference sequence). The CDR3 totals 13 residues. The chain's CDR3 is CASSSHELDTQYF. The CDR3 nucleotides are TGTGCTAGCAGCTCACATGAGCTAGATACGCAGTATTTT.

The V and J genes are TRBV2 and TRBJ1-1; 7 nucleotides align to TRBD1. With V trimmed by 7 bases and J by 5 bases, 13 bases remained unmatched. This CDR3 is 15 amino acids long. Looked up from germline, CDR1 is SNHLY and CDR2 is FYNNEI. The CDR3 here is CASNERNRGRTEAFF. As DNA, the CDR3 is TGTGCCAGCAATGAGAGGAACAGGGGTAGAACTGAAGCTTTCTTT.

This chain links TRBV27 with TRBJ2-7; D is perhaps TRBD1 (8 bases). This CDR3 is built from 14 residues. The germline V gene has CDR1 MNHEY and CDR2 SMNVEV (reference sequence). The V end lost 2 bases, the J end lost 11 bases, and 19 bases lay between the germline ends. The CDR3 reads CASSLKRAGDRKYF. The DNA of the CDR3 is TGTGCCAGCAGTTTAAAGAGGGCGGGGGACAGGAAGTACTTC.